These T cell receptor beta chains were read from a single sample in a study of cytomegalovirus exposure and HLA in healthy donors. Measured with immunoSEQ multiplex PCR; TCRdb has only the in-frame clones, and not every one. The table includes about 190,000 clones, about nine tenths detected once. Sequencing used PBMCs. The receptors were sampled from a man aged 30 to 39 in good health and CMV-seronegative. Both conserved end residues are part of each CDR3. Fields, in order: V gene, clone size, D gene, CDR3 length, J gene, CDR3 protein, CDR3 DNA. The D gene is left open where the match is weak. The size of a clone is reported for some rows only, either as once, few or many, or as a class for expanded clones.

>TRBV2|once|-|15|TRBJ2-5
CASGWGRAGQETQYF
TGTGCCAGCGGCTGGGGCCGAGCCGGCCAAGAGACCCAGTACTTC
>TRBV6-6|-|-|13|TRBJ1-5
CASSWGEDQPQHF
TGTGCCAGCAGTTGGGGCGAGGATCAGCCCCAGCATTTT
>TRBV28|-|TRBD1|15|TRBJ2-5
CASSLGQKNQETQYF
TGTGCCAGCAGCCTGGGACAGAAAAACCAAGAGACCCAGTACTTC
>TRBV7-7|-|TRBD1|16|TRBJ2-2
CASSLGQEGSTGELFF
TGTGCTAGCAGCTTAGGACAGGAAGGGAGCACCGGGGAGCTGTTTTTT
>TRBV29-1|few|-|13|TRBJ1-1
CSAEGRGNTEAFF
TGCAGCGCCGAGGGCAGGGGAAACACTGAAGCTTTCTTT
>TRBV15|-|TRBD1|13|TRBJ2-7
CATSETGYYEQYF
TGTGCCACCAGCGAGACAGGGTATTACGAGCAGTACTTC
>TRBV2|-|TRBD2|14|TRBJ2-3
CASSPGLAADTQYF
TGTGCCAGCTCACCGGGACTAGCAGCAGATACGCAGTATTTT
>TRBV29-1|-|TRBD2|14|TRBJ2-7
CSVKTLGGSYEQYF
TGCAGCGTTAAGACCTTGGGGGGGTCCTACGAGCAGTACTTC
>TRBV4-1|-|TRBD2|17|TRBJ2-5
CASSQAAVQAGGGTQYF
TGCGCCAGCAGCCAAGCTGCCGTGCAGGCGGGAGGTGGGACCCAGTACTTC
>TRBV5-4|-|TRBD1|15|TRBJ2-3
CASSYSTGSTDTQYF
TGTGCCAGCAGCTACTCGACAGGGAGCACAGATACGCAGTATTTT
>TRBV5-8|-|-|15|TRBJ1-1
CASTQYVGVNTEAFF
TGTGCCAGCACCCAGTACGTAGGGGTCAACACTGAAGCTTTCTTT
>TRBV6-6|once|-|14|TRBJ2-7
CASSYGGSISEQYF
TGTGCCAGCAGTTATGGGGGCTCCATATCCGAGCAGTACTTC
>TRBV30|-|-|15|TRBJ2-7
CAWRRGQGETDEQYF
TGTGCCTGGAGACGGGGGCAGGGGGAAACGGACGAGCAGTACTTC
>TRBV10-3|few|TRBD2|18|TRBJ2-1
CAISGTSGGASSYNEQFF
TGTGCCATCAGCGGGACTAGCGGGGGGGCGAGCTCCTACAATGAGCAGTTCTTC
>TRBV28|-|TRBD2|15|TRBJ2-7
CASSLVAGSSYEQYF
TGTGCCAGCAGTTTAGTAGCGGGGAGCTCCTACGAGCAGTACTTC
>TRBV2|-|-|11|TRBJ1-1
CAQYGGTEAFF
TGTGCCCAATATGGAGGGACTGAAGCTTTCTTT
>TRBV4-2|-|-|14|TRBJ2-3
CASSPMAGADTQYF
TGTGCCAGCAGCCCTATGGCCGGGGCAGATACGCAGTATTTT
>TRBV28|once|-|12|TRBJ1-1
CASSLTHTEAFF
TGTGCCAGCAGTCTAACGCACACTGAAGCTTTCTTT
>TRBV6-6|-|-|14|TRBJ2-5
CASRRTASGETQYF
TGTGCCAGCAGGAGGACAGCCTCGGGGGAGACCCAGTACTTC
>TRBV9|-|TRBD1|15|TRBJ1-3
CASSVDRGTGNTIYF
TGTGCCAGCAGCGTAGACAGGGGAACTGGAAACACCATATATTTT
>TRBV28|-|-|14|TRBJ2-4
CASSFAGPADIQYF
TGTGCCAGCAGTTTTGCGGGACCGGCGGACATTCAGTACTTC
>TRBV19|-|TRBD1|16|TRBJ2-2
CASSIVTTGGSGELFF
TGTGCCAGTAGTATAGTAACGACAGGGGGGTCCGGGGAGCTGTTTTTT
>TRBV2|-|TRBD2|15|TRBJ2-3
CASSRLAGDFGTQYF
TGTGCCAGCAGCAGACTAGCGGGGGATTTCGGTACGCAGTATTTT
>TRBV27|once|TRBD1|16|TRBJ1-2
CASSTLRQGARNGYTF
TGTGCCAGCAGTACACTACGACAGGGGGCGAGGAACGGCTACACCTTC
>TRBV7-2|once|TRBD2|13|TRBJ2-7
CASSRGGAYEQYF
TGTGCCAGCAGCCGGGGGGGTGCCTACGAGCAGTACTTC
>TRBV28|-|-|19|TRBJ2-3
CASSSIQAGPRMSTDTQYF
TGTGCCAGCAGTTCAATCCAGGCAGGGCCAAGGATGAGCACAGATACGCAGTATTTT
>TRBV5-1|-|-|14|TRBJ2-7
CASSLAGAMREQYF
TGCGCCAGCAGCTTGGCTGGGGCGATGCGCGAGCAGTACTTC
>TRBV30|-|-|16|TRBJ1-4
CAWSLRAGSTNEKLFF
TGTGCCTGGAGTTTACGAGCAGGGTCAACTAATGAAAAACTGTTTTTT
>TRBV30|-|TRBD1|15|TRBJ1-6
CAWSASGTGHSPLHF
TGTGCCTGGAGTGCCTCCGGGACAGGTCATTCACCCCTCCACTTT
>TRBV19|few|TRBD1|15|TRBJ2-7
CASSIGRTGSDEQYF
TGTGCCAGTAGTATTGGGAGGACAGGGTCCGACGAGCAGTACTTC
>TRBV4-2|-|-|16|TRBJ2-1
CASSQVGEASRNEQFF
TGTGCCAGCAGCCAAGTCGGTGAGGCTAGCCGAAATGAGCAGTTCTTC
>TRBV4-3|-|-|15|TRBJ2-2
CASSPGAANTGELFF
TGCGCCAGCAGCCCAGGGGCGGCTAACACCGGGGAGCTGTTTTTT
>TRBV29-1|-|TRBD1|15|TRBJ2-1
CSVKGTGGRYNEQFF
TGCAGCGTAAAAGGGACAGGGGGTCGGTACAATGAGCAGTTCTTC
>TRBV2|-|-|15|TRBJ1-2
CASSYTLAINYGYTF
TGTGCCAGCAGTTATACCCTAGCGATTAACTATGGCTACACCTTC
>TRBV19|-|TRBD1|17|TRBJ2-5
CASSIQGVGSLQETQYF
TGTGCCAGTAGCATACAGGGGGTCGGCAGTCTCCAAGAGACCCAGTACTTC
>TRBV28|-|TRBD1|15|TRBJ2-5
CASSAAGGKWGTQYF
TGTGCCAGCAGTGCGGCAGGGGGCAAGTGGGGGACCCAGTACTTC
>TRBV19|-|-|14|TRBJ2-5
CASSPGGPRETQYF
TGTGCCAGTAGCCCCGGGGGTCCTCGAGAGACCCAGTACTTC
>TRBV15|-|-|13|TRBJ2-3
CATSVSSTDTQYF
TGTGCCACCAGCGTTTCGAGCACAGATACGCAGTATTTT
>TRBV6-1|-|TRBD2|17|TRBJ2-1
CASSEREAGGIYNEQFF
TGTGCCAGCAGTGAACGGGAAGCGGGAGGAATCTACAATGAGCAGTTCTTC
>TRBV28|-|-|14|TRBJ2-5
CASAWMGPQETQYF
TGTGCCAGCGCTTGGATGGGGCCACAAGAGACCCAGTACTTC
>TRBV29-1|-|-|11|TRBJ2-5
CSVNPQGTQYF
TGCAGCGTCAACCCTCAGGGGACCCAGTACTTC
>TRBV28|-|-|13|TRBJ1-2
CASTLPGVGGYTF
TGTGCCAGCACCCTACCAGGGGTCGGTGGCTACACCTTC
>TRBV19|-|TRBD1|15|TRBJ2-7
CASSIGTGGSYEQYF
TGTGCCAGTAGTATCGGCACAGGGGGGAGCTACGAGCAGTACTTC
>TRBV7-7|few|-|15|TRBJ2-1
CASSLGAGTYNEQFF
TGTGCTAGCAGCTTAGGTGCAGGGACCTACAATGAGCAGTTCTTC
>TRBV4-2|-|TRBD1|18|TRBJ1-6
CASSQEEIPGQGLSPLHF
TGTGCCAGCAGCCAAGAGGAGATTCCGGGACAGGGCTTGTCACCCCTCCACTTT
>TRBV4-2|-|-|14|TRBJ2-7
CASSQELRGYEQYF
TGTGCCAGCAGCCAGGAACTCAGGGGTTACGAGCAGTACTTC
>TRBV11-2|-|TRBD1|13|TRBJ1-1
CASSRAIDRAAFF
TGTGCCAGCAGCCGCGCGATAGACAGGGCGGCTTTCTTT
>TRBV28|-|-|13|TRBJ2-7
CATRGAPKYEQYF
TGTGCCACGCGAGGAGCCCCCAAGTACGAGCAGTACTTC
>TRBV12-5|-|-|14|TRBJ2-2
CASRPPGKTGELFF
TGTGCTAGCCGGCCTCCGGGGAAAACCGGGGAGCTGTTTTTT
>TRBV7-9|-|-|12|TRBJ2-3
CSSSLRGDTQYF
TGTTCCAGCAGCCTCCGGGGGGATACGCAGTATTTT
>TRBV7-9|-|-|13|TRBJ2-5
CASSLDSRGTQYF
TGTGCCAGCAGTTTGGACAGCCGGGGGACCCAGTACTTC
>TRBV6-6|-|TRBD1|13|TRBJ1-5
CASSSQGAQPQHF
TGTGCCAGCAGTTCCCAGGGGGCTCAGCCCCAGCATTTT